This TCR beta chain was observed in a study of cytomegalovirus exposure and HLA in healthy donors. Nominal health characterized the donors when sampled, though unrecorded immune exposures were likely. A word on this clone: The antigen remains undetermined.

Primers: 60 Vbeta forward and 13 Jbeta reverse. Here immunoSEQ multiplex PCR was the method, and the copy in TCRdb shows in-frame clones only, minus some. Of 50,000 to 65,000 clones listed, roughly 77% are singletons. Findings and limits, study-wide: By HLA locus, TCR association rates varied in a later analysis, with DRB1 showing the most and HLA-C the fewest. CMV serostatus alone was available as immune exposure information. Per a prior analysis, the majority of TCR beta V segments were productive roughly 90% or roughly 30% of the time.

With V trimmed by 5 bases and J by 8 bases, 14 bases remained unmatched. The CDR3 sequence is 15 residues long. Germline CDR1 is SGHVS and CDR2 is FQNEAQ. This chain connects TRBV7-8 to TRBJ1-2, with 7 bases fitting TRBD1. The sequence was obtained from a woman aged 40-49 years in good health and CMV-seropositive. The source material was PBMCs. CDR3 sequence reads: CASSANAGQLEGYTF. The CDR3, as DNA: TGTGCCAGCAGCGCCAATGCGGGACAGTTGGAGGGCTACACCTTC.